What follows are 23 T cell receptor beta chains derived from one specimen sequenced in a study of graft-versus-host responses after intestinal transplantation. Clones were sequenced by immunoSEQ multiplex PCR, and TCRdb holds only the in-frame ones, with some missing. The table has roughly 81,000 clones, around 83% seen once. These TCRs' antigens remain unknown. The starting material was unstimulated CD4+ T cells sorted from spleen or lymph node cells, obtained before intestinal transplant. These receptors were obtained from a human donor who received an intestinal transplant.

The rearrangement joins TRBV2 to TRBJ2-7, with D perhaps TRBD1 (6 bases). Trimming took 2 bases from V and 2 from J, leaving 13 bases between them. This CDR3 is 15 amino acids long. The germline CDR1 and CDR2 sequences are SNHLY and FYNNEI. CDR3 residues: CASSETGLTTYEQYF. The CDR3 nucleotides are TGTGCCAGCAGTGAAACAGGGCTCACAACCTACGAGCAGTACTTC.

For the CDR3, the DNA is TGTGCCATCAGTGGACAGGGGGTCCCTTACGAGCAGTACTTC. Residues: CAISGQGVPYEQYF. The chain is built from TRBV10-3 and TRBJ2-7, with 9 bases identical to TRBD1. J was trimmed by 4 bases and V by 4 bases; bases with no gene match: 5. Germline CDR1 and CDR2: ENHRY and SYGVKD. The CDR3 loop spans 14 amino acids.

The V gene is TRBV10-3, the J gene TRBJ2-1; D call uncertain. Germline lookup yields CDR1 ENHRY and CDR2 SYGVKD. Trimming stripped 6 bases from V and 9 bases from J, with 18 bases between. CDR3 size: 14 residues. Written as DNA, the CDR3 is TGTGCCATCAGGGGTTCAGTCATATCGGGTGAGCAGTTCTTC. It translates to CAIRGSVISGEQFF.

This clone was detected only once. The chain links TRBV10-3 to TRBJ2-1; D remains ambiguous. The germline V gene has CDR1 ENHRY and CDR2 SYGVKD. This CDR3 is built from 11 residues. With 7 bases removed from V and 8 bases from J, the gap between germline ends came to 9 bases. The CDR3 loop is CAITDEDEQFF. The CDR3 DNA is TGTGCCATCACCGACGAGGATGAGCAGTTCTTC.

The V call is TRBV5-5, the J call TRBJ2-2; D unclear. The V end was cut by 4 bases, the J end by 1 base, with 20 bases between. CDR3 size: 18 residues. Germline CDR1 and CDR2: SGHKS and YYEKEE (reference sequence). For the CDR3, the DNA is TGTGCCAGCAGCCCAGTTAAGAGACACAATATGAACACCGGGGAGCTGTTTTTT. Translating it yields CASSPVKRHNMNTGELFF. Together with reference TRBV5-5 and TRBJ2-2, the CDR3 gives the full variable domain: DAGVTQSPTHLIKTRGQQVTLRCSPISGHKSVSWYQQVLGQGPQFIFQYYEKEERGRGNFPDRFSARQFPNYSSELNVNALLLGDSALYLCASSPVKRHNMNTGELFFGEGSRLTVL.

The gene calls are TRBV4-1 and TRBJ1-2, with D unresolved. V lost 0 bases and J 7 bases, leaving 18 bases between the germline ends. The V gene's germline CDR1 is MGHRA and CDR2 YSYEKL. This CDR3 spans 16 amino acids. In DNA form, the CDR3 reads TGCGCCAGCAGCCAAGATAATAAAAAGGCGGAATCTGGCTACACCTTC. Residues: CASSQDNKKAESGYTF.

The rearrangement uses TRBV28 and TRBJ2-7; D not resolved. From germline, CDR1 is MDHEN and CDR2 SYDVKM. Trimming took off 6 bases at V and 1 base at J, with 10 bases between the two ends. The CDR3 covers 13 residues. CDR3 sequence reads: CASSSLFSYEQYF. In DNA, the CDR3 is TGTGCCAGCAGCTCCCTCTTTTCCTACGAGCAGTACTTC.

The chain is built from TRBV19 and TRBJ2-4; possible D gene TRBD2, 6 bases. The CDR3 consists of 15 residues. Trimming stripped 7 bases from V and 11 bases from J, with 24 bases between. Per germline, CDR1 LNHDA and CDR2 SQIVND (reference sequence). The CDR3: CASNFASAGTAFQYF. Here the CDR3 DNA reads TGTGCCAGTAATTTTGCTAGCGCAGGGACTGCATTTCAGTACTTC.

V usage is TRBV20-1 and J usage is TRBJ1-2; 7 bases align to TRBD1. The CDR3 is made up of 10 amino acids. The V gene's germline CDR1 is DFQATT and CDR2 SNEGSKA (reference sequence). The CDR3 is CSGQEDGYTF. Here the CDR3 DNA reads TGCAGCGGACAGGAAGATGGCTACACCTTC.

The V call is TRBV11-1, the J call TRBJ2-1; TRBD2 is a possible D gene (6 bases). CDR1 SGHAT and CDR2 FQDESV come from the germline V gene (reference sequence). The CDR3 length is 16 residues. With 4 bases removed from V and 2 bases from J, the gap between germline ends came to 15 bases. CDR3 in amino acids: CASSSRWGEAYNEQFF. The CDR3 nucleotides are TGTGCCAGCAGCTCAAGATGGGGGGAGGCCTACAATGAGCAGTTCTTC.

The chain links TRBV28 to TRBJ1-5; TRBD1 matches at 9 bases. V lost 6 bases, J lost 6 bases, and 6 bases stayed unmatched. Germline values: CDR1 MDHEN, CDR2 SYDVKM. This CDR3 has 14 amino acids. This CDR3 is CASRDRGRSQPQHF. In DNA form, the CDR3 reads TGTGCCAGCAGGGACAGGGGAAGGAGTCAGCCCCAGCATTTT.

The chain employs TRBV18 and TRBJ2-5; possibly TRBD1 for D (6 bases). V was shortened by 6 bases and J by 1 base, with 12 bases between the two germline ends. Germline V CDR1 and CDR2: KGHSH, LQKENI. CDR3 size: 14 residues. CDR3 sequence reads: CASSPNRVQETQYF. The CDR3 coding sequence is TGTGCCAGCTCTCCCAACAGGGTCCAAGAGACCCAGTACTTC.

The CDR3 reads CASTPPGPTPFNSPLHF. CDR3 in DNA: TGTGCCAGCACCCCGCCAGGCCCGACACCTTTTAATTCACCCCTCCACTTT. The chain couples TRBV21-1 to TRBJ1-6; the DNA was not compared with TRBD1, the D call given in the table. TRBV21-1 is given as a pseudogene. The CDR3 totals 17 residues.

This chain connects TRBV5-6 to TRBJ2-7; 7 bases are shared with TRBD1. From germline, CDR1 is SGHDT and CDR2 YYEEEE. This CDR3 is 15 amino acids long. Trimming at V came to 0 bases and at J to 1 base, leaving 4 bases not matched to a gene. CDR3 region: CASSLGYRGSYEQYF. The CDR3 nucleotides are TGTGCCAGCAGCTTGGGATACAGGGGATCCTACGAGCAGTACTTC.

This clone was detected a few times. The chain is built from TRBV5-1 and TRBJ1-4; the D gene is possibly TRBD1 (6 bases). The CDR3 loop spans 14 amino acids. V dropped 0 bases and J dropped 4 bases, with 7 bases sitting between them. CDR1 and CDR2 (germline): SGHRS, YFSETQ. CDR3 sequence: CASSLVQGNEKLFF. CDR3 nucleotides: TGCGCCAGCAGCTTGGTACAGGGTAATGAAAAACTGTTTTTT. Looking up the rest from reference TRBV5-1 and TRBJ1-4 gives the full variable domain: KAGVTQTPRYLIKTRGQQVTLSCSPISGHRSVSWYQQTPGQGLQFLFEYFSETQRNKGNFPGRFSGRQFSNSRSEMNVSTLELGDSALYLCASSLVQGNEKLFFGSGTQLSVL.

This clone was seen a few times. The chain joins TRBV19 to TRBJ1-4; D not resolved. This CDR3 spans 14 amino acids. Trimming left V 11 bases short and J 8 bases short, with 21 bases between. The germline CDR1 and CDR2 sequences are LNHDA and SQIVND (reference sequence). The CDR3 nucleotides read TGTGCCTCTGCCGCAGAGGGAGCCGGGGAAAAACTGTTTTTT. Translation gives CASAAEGAGEKLFF.

The chain carries TRBV9 and TRBJ2-2; no definite D call. Per germline, CDR1 SGDLS and CDR2 YYNGEE. The V and J ends lost 0 bases and 7 bases respectively, with 7 bases between them. CDR3 size: 13 residues. DNA of the CDR3: TGTGCCAGCAGCGTAGTCCCCGGCGGGGAGCTGTTTTTT. It specifies CASSVVPGGELFF.

This clone has just a few counts. This chain links TRBV6-6 with TRBJ1-5, with a weak D call TRBD1 (5 bases). V lost 8 bases, J lost 1 base, and 6 bases lay in between. The V gene's germline CDR1 is MNHNY and CDR2 SVGAGI (reference sequence). The CDR3 length is 12 residues. CDR3 sequence: CASRGSNQPQHF. As DNA, the CDR3 is TGTGCCAGCCGGGGGAGCAATCAGCCCCAGCATTTT.

The rearrangement joins TRBV6-6 to TRBJ2-7; TRBD1 matches at 10 bases. The J segment lost 6 bases and the V segment lost 6 bases, leaving 2 bases of the junction unmatched. This CDR3 has 12 amino acids. The germline V gene has CDR1 MNHNY and CDR2 SVGAGI (reference sequence). The CDR3 here is CASSRDRGEQYF. DNA of the CDR3: TGTGCCAGCAGCAGGGACAGGGGCGAGCAGTACTTC.

The V call is TRBV5-6, the J call TRBJ2-1, with D maybe TRBD1 (5 bases). The V gene's germline CDR1 is SGHDT and CDR2 YYEEEE. V shed 3 bases and J shed 4 bases, with 14 bases lying between them. The CDR3 sequence is 15 residues long. The CDR3: CASSSRDSVYNEQFF. The CDR3 DNA follows: TGTGCCAGCAGCTCCCGAGACAGTGTTTACAATGAGCAGTTCTTC.

Comments on this clone: Additional DNA sequences in this sample encode the identical CDR3. V and J are TRBV5-1 and TRBJ2-7, with D possibly matching TRBD1 (5 bases). The V gene's germline CDR1 is SGHRS and CDR2 YFSETQ. CDR3 length equals 16 residues. With 4 bases removed from V and 5 bases from J, the gap between germline ends came to 22 bases. The CDR3 spells CASSLVTVGLGHEQYF. The CDR3 DNA reads TGCGCCAGCAGCCTGGTGACGGTGGGGCTAGGTCACGAGCAGTACTTC.

V is TRBV6-5 and J is TRBJ1-1, with a weak D call TRBD1 (5 bases). Germline CDR1 reads MNHEY; CDR2 reads SVGAGI. The V gene lost 7 bases and the J gene lost 5 bases, with 17 bases spanning the gap. CDR3 length: 14 amino acids. In DNA, the CDR3 is TGTGCCAGCACCATGATCGGGGGTCGGACTGAAGCTTTCTTT. Translation gives CASTMIGGRTEAFF.

The chain has TRBV30 and TRBJ1-2; a possible D gene is TRBD1 (5 bases). The CDR3 totals 13 residues. V dropped 4 bases and J dropped 8 bases, with 17 bases sitting between them. In germline, CDR1 is GTSNPN, CDR2 SVGIG (reference sequence). The CDR3 nucleotides are TGTGCCTGGAAGGGTCAGGGAACGAACGGCTACACCTTC. As protein: CAWKGQGTNGYTF.